This TCR beta chain was sequenced during a study of shared clonotypes between healthy human individuals. Across the whole study: Three plates each covered CD4 naive and memory; CD8 naive two, CD8 memory one.

The test was conducted at deep level. Libraries were prepared by immunoSEQ multiplex PCR; TCRdb keeps only in-frame clonotypes and omits some of them. In the table there are roughly 2.1 million clones, approximately 94% of which are singletons. Of note for this clone: Antigen specificity is unknown.

From germline, CDR1 is SGHDT and CDR2 YYEEEE. The CDR3 contains 15 residues. V shed 5 bases and J shed 2 bases, with 16 bases lying between them. Overall study findings and caveats: Several donors showed sharing of around 5% of naive CD4 clonotypes. Generally, naive subsets came out with larger estimated richness than memory subsets.

CD45RO-negative, CCR7-positively selected cells formed the naive CD8 fraction, excluding terminally differentiated effector memory CD45RA+ cells. Material: naive CD8+ T cells from PBMCs. The receptor's source is a man younger than 35 in good health. Some clones in this sample may be carry-over from other donors' samples. This chain connects TRBV5-6 to TRBJ1-1; tentative D call: TRBD1 (5 bases). CDR3 protein: CASRARRGLNTEAFF. The CDR3 DNA sequence: TGTGCCAGCAGGGCTAGGAGGGGATTAAACACTGAAGCTTTCTTT.